The 14 T cell receptor beta chains below all came from one sample that was sequenced in a study of blood T cells in healthy people across ages. A second roughly 6 to 12 cycle PCR used barcoded and J-beta primers. TCRdb recomputed calls from the 5' RACE reads with MiXCR, one row per CDR3 protein. The sample records more than 650,000 distinct CDR3 sequences, approximately 22% being singletons. The sequenced material came from blood. The receptors derive from a man in his 70s in good health.

The chain couples TRBV5-1 to TRBJ2-1; D ambiguous. Germline values: CDR1 SGHRS, CDR2 YFSETQ. The CDR3 covers 13 residues. V lost 4 bases, J lost 10 bases, and 15 bases lay in between. The CDR3 region has the DNA TGCGCCAGCAGCCTGAGCAGGATTGAGGAGCAGTTCTTC. Its protein is CASSLSRIEEQFF.

V gene TRBV5-1 combines with J gene TRBJ2-5; 13 bases are shared with TRBD2. The CDR3 runs to 15 residues. Germline CDR1 and CDR2: SGHRS and YFSETQ. V was clipped by 5 bases and J by 4 bases; unmatched bases: 5. The DNA of the CDR3 is TGCGCCAGCAGTCCCGGGACTAGCGGGGCAGAGACCCAGTACTTC. This sequence encodes CASSPGTSGAETQYF.

The gene calls are TRBV7-9 and TRBJ2-3; no definite D call. Germline-derived CDR1 and CDR2 are SEHNR and FQNEAQ (reference sequence). V lost 3 bases and J 2 bases, leaving 9 bases between the germline ends. This CDR3 is 14 amino acids long. The CDR3 nucleotides are TGTGCCAGCAGCTTCGGCGTAGTCACAGATACGCAGTATTTT. This codes for CASSFGVVTDTQYF.

The rearrangement uses TRBV5-1 and TRBJ2-1, with 10 positions matching TRBD2. Losses at the gene ends were 0 bases for V and 4 bases for J; bases not matched to a gene: 7. This CDR3 region has 17 residues. In germline, CDR1 is SGHRS, CDR2 YFSETQ. CDR3 nucleotide sequence: TGCGCCAGCAGCTTGGCTAGCGGGAGCGGAAGATACAATGAGCAGTTCTTC. This encodes CASSLASGSGRYNEQFF. Full variable domain (rest looked up from reference TRBV5-1 and TRBJ2-1): KAGVTQTPRYLIKTRGQQVTLSCSPISGHRSVSWYQQTPGQGLQFLFEYFSETQRNKGNFPGRFSGRQFSNSRSEMNVSTLELGDSALYLCASSLASGSGRYNEQFFGPGTRLTVL.

This clonotype was detected many times. The chain is built from TRBV12-3 or TRBV12-4 and TRBJ2-3; 11 bases map to TRBD2. CDR3 size: 16 residues. The V and J ends lost 5 bases and 0 bases, in that order; junction bases with no gene match: 4. Here the CDR3 reads CASSPRLAGSTDTQYF. In DNA form, the CDR3 reads TGTGCCAGCAGTCCCCGACTAGCGGGGAGCACAGATACGCAGTATTTT.

This clonotype was observed a handful of times. The genes are TRBV27 and TRBJ2-4; perhaps TRBD2 as D (6 bases). There are 15 residues in the CDR3. Germline values: CDR1 MNHEY, CDR2 SMNVEV (reference sequence). The V gene lost 5 bases and the J gene lost 0 bases, with 11 bases spanning the gap. The CDR3 DNA reads TGTGCCAGCAGTGAAACAGCGGGAGCCAAAAACATTCAGTACTTC. Protein: CASSETAGAKNIQYF.

The chain recombines TRBV20-1 with TRBJ1-4, with TRBD1 matching 8 bases. The CDR3 loop spans 14 amino acids. Trimming took 3 bases from V and 8 from J; bases not matched to a gene: 8. Germline CDR1 reads DFQATT; CDR2 reads SNEGSKA (reference sequence). CDR3: CSARTGQGGEKLFF. In nucleotides, the CDR3 is TGCAGTGCTAGGACCGGACAGGGAGGGGAAAAACTGTTTTTT.

The chain recombines TRBV20-1 with TRBJ2-1, with 13 bases aligning to TRBD2. The CDR3 is 15 residues long. V lost 2 bases to trimming and J lost 9 bases; unmatched junction nucleotides: 7. The germline V gene has CDR1 DFQATT and CDR2 SNEGSKA (reference sequence). The CDR3 protein is CSARNGLAGDFEQFF. The CDR3 DNA sequence: TGCAGTGCTAGAAACGGACTAGCGGGAGATTTTGAGCAGTTCTTC.

This clonotype came up a few times. V and J are TRBV20-1 and TRBJ2-3; 11 bases match TRBD2. The V gene end was trimmed by 1 base and the J gene end by 0 bases; junction bases not matched to a gene: 6. The germline V gene has CDR1 DFQATT and CDR2 SNEGSKA (reference sequence). The CDR3 totals 17 residues. The CDR3 DNA reads TGCAGTGCTAGAGTCCTAGCGGGAGGCCTCAGCACAGATACGCAGTATTTT. Amino acid sequence: CSARVLAGGLSTDTQYF.

This clonotype has more than one count but fewer than ten. This chain joins TRBV12-3 or TRBV12-4 and TRBJ1-1; perhaps TRBD1 as D (5 bases). The CDR3 consists of 15 residues. The V end lost 6 bases, the J end lost 5 bases, and 19 bases lay between the germline ends. The CDR3 loop is CASSPRRGSGTEAFF. CDR3 DNA: TGTGCCAGCAGCCCTCGGCGGGGCTCGGGGACTGAAGCTTTCTTT.

This sequence joins TRBV29-1 and TRBJ1-2; 9 bases are a match to TRBD1. After removal of 7 bases from V and 6 bases from J, the junction contained 3 bases not matched to a gene. The CDR3 extends over 11 amino acids. The germline V gene has CDR1 SQVTM and CDR2 ANQGSEA. CDR3 in amino acids: CSARTGDGYTF. CDR3 in DNA: TGCAGCGCCAGGACAGGGGATGGCTACACCTTC.

This clonotype has only a few counts. The chain recombines TRBV2 with TRBJ2-6; D remains ambiguous. V shed 7 bases and J shed 0 bases, with 13 bases lying between them. The germline CDR1 and CDR2 sequences are SNHLY and FYNNEI. This CDR3 is built from 16 residues. The CDR3, as DNA: TGTGCCAGCATTGATGGACGAGGCTCTGGGGCCAACGTCCTGACTTTC. It specifies CASIDGRGSGANVLTF.

This clonotype was found many times. The rearrangement uses TRBV29-1 and TRBJ2-5, with D unresolved. The CDR3 extends over 15 amino acids. CDR1 SQVTM and CDR2 ANQGSEA come from the germline V gene. The V end was cut by 1 base, the J end by 0 bases, with 12 bases between. This CDR3 reads CSVEGMATYQETQYF. DNA for the CDR3: TGCAGCGTTGAAGGGATGGCAACATACCAAGAGACCCAGTACTTC.

This clonotype has a handful of counts. V gene TRBV5-6 combines with J gene TRBJ2-5; D is uncertain. Trimming removed 3 bases at V and 2 bases at J, with 8 bases between. Germline CDR1 reads SGHDT; CDR2 reads YYEEEE. CDR3 size: 13 residues. CDR3 loop: CASSSWIQETQYF. The CDR3, as DNA: TGTGCCAGCAGCTCTTGGATACAAGAGACCCAGTACTTC.